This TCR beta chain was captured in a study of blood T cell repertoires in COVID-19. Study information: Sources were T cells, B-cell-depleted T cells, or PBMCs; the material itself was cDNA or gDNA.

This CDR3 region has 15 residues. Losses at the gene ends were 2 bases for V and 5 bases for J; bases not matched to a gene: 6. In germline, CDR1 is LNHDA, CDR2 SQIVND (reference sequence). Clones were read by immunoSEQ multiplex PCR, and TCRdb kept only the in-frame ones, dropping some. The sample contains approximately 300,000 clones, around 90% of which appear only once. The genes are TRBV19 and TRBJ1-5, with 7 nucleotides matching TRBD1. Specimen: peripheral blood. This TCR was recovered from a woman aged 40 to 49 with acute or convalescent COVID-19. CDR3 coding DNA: TGTGCCAGTAGTATACCAGACAGGGTTTATCAGCCCCAGCATTTT. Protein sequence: CASSIPDRVYQPQHF.